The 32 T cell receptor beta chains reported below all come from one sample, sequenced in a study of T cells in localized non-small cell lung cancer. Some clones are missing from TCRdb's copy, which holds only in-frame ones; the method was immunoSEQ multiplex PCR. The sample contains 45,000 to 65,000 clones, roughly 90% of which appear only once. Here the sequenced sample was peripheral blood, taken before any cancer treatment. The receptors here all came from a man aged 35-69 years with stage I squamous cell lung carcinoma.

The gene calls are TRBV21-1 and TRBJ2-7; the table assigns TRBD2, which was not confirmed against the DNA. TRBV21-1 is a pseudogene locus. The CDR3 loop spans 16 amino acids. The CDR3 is CASSRTSGGSSYEQYF. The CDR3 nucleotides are TGTGCCAGCAGCCGAACTAGCGGGGGAAGCTCCTACGAGCAGTACTTC.

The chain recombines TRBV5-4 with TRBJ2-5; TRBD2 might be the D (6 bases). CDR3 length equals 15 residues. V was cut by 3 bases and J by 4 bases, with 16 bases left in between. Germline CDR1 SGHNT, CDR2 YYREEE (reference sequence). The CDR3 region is CASSSTREGRETQYF. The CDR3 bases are TGTGCCAGCAGCTCAACGCGGGAAGGACGAGAGACCCAGTACTTC.

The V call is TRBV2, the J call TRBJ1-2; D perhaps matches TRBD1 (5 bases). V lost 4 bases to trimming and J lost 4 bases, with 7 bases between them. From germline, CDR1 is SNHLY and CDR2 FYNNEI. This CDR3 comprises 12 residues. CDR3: CASSADSYGYTF. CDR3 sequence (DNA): TGTGCCAGCAGTGCCGACAGCTATGGCTACACCTTC.

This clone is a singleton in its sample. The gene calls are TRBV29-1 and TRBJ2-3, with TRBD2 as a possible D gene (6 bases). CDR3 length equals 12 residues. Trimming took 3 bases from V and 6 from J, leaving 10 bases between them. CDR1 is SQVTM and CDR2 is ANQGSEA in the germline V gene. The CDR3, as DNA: TGCAGCGTTGATGACGGGAGTGATACGCAGTATTTT. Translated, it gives CSVDDGSDTQYF.

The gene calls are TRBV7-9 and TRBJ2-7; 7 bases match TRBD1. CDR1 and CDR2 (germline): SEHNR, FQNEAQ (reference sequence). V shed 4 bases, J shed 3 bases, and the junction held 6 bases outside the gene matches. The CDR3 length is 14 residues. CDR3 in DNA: TGTGCCAGCAGCTACCACAGGGGTGGCTACGAGCAGTACTTC. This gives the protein CASSYHRGGYEQYF.

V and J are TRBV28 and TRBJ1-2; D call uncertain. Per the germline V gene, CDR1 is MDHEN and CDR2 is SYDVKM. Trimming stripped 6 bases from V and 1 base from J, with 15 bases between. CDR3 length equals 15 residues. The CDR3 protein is CASRRRNLVNYGYTF. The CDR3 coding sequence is TGTGCCAGCAGGCGACGGAATTTGGTTAACTATGGCTACACCTTC.

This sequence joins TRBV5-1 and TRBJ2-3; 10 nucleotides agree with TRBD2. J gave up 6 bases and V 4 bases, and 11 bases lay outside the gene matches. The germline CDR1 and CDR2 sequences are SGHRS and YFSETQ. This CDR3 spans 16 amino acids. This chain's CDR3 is CASSQAPSGGMDTQYF. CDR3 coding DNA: TGCGCCAGCAGCCAGGCCCCTAGCGGGGGAATGGATACGCAGTATTTT.

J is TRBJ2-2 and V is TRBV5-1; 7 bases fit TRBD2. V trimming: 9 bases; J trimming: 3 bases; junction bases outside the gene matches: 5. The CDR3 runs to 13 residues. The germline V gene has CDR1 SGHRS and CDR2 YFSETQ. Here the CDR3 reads CATAAGDTGELFF. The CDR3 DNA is TGCGCCACTGCCGCGGGGGACACCGGGGAGCTGTTTTTT.

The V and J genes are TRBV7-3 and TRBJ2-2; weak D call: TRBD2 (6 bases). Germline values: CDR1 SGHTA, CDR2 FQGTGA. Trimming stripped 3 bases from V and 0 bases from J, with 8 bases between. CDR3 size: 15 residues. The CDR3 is CASSFGTSNTGELFF. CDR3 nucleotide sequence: TGTGCCAGCAGCTTCGGGACTTCGAACACCGGGGAGCTGTTTTTT.

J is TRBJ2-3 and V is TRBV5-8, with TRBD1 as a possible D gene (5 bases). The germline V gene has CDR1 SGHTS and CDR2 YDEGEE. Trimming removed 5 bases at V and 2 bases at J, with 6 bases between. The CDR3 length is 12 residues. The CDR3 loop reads CASRTDTDTQYF. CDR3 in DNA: TGTGCCAGCAGGACAGACACAGATACGCAGTATTTT.

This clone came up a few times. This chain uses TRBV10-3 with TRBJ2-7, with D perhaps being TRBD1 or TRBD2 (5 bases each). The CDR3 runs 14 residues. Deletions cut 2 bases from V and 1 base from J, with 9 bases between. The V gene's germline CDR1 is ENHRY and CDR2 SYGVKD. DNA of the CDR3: TGTGCCATCAGTGAGGGGGGTTGGTCCTACGAGCAGTACTTC. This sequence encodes CAISEGGWSYEQYF.

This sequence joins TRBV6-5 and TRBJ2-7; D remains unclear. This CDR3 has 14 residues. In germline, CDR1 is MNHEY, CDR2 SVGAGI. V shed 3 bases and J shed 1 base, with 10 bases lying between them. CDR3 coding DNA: TGTGCCAGCAGTTATGGGCCGGTGTCCTACGAGCAGTACTTC. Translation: CASSYGPVSYEQYF.

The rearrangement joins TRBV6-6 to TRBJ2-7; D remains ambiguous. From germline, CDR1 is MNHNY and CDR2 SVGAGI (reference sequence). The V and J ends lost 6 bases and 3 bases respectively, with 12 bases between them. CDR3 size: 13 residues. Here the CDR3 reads CASSLGSGYEQYF. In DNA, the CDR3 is TGTGCCAGCAGCCTTGGATCTGGCTACGAGCAGTACTTC.

The CDR3, as DNA: TGTGCCAGCAGCGATGGACTAGCGGGAGGGAGGCTAGAGACCCAGTACTTC. Its translation is CASSDGLAGGRLETQYF. V usage is TRBV6-4 and J usage is TRBJ2-5; 15 bases fit TRBD2. J lost 4 bases, V lost 6 bases, and 9 bases had no gene match. Germline V CDR1 and CDR2: MRHNA, SNTAGT. The CDR3 consists of 17 residues.

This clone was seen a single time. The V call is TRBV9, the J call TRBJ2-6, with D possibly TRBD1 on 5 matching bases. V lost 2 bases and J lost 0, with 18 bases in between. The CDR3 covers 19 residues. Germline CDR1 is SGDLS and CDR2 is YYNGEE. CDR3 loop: CASSVARGRANSGANVLTF. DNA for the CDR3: TGTGCCAGCAGCGTCGCCCGCGGCAGGGCCAACTCTGGGGCCAACGTCCTGACTTTC.

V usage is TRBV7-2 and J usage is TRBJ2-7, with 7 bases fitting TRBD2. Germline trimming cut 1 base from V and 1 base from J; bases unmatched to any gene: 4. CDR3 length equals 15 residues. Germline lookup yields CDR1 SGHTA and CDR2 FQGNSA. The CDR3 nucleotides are TGTGCCAGCAGCTTAGTGGCTAGCGGATCCTACGAGCAGTACTTC. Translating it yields CASSLVASGSYEQYF.

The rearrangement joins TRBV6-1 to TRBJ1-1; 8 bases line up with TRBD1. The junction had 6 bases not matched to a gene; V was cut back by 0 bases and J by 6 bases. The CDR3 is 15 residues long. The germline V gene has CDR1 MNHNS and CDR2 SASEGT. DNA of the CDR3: TGTGCCAGCAGTGAAGCGACAGGGGTATGGGCTGAAGCTTTCTTT. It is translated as CASSEATGVWAEAFF.

CDR3 sequence reads: CSASLPDTQYF. CDR3 nucleotide sequence: TGCAGTGCTAGCTTGCCAGATACGCAGTATTTT. V and J are TRBV20-1 and TRBJ2-3; D is unclear. Germline values: CDR1 DFQATT, CDR2 SNEGSKA (reference sequence). The CDR3 consists of 11 residues. V dropped 3 bases and J dropped 4 bases, with 5 bases sitting between them.

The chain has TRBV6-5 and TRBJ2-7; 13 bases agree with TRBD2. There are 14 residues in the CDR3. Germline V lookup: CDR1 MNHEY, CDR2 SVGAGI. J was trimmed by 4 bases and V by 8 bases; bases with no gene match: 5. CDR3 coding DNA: TGTGCCAGCCGCAAGACTAGCGGGAGGTACGAGCAGTACTTC. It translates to CASRKTSGRYEQYF.

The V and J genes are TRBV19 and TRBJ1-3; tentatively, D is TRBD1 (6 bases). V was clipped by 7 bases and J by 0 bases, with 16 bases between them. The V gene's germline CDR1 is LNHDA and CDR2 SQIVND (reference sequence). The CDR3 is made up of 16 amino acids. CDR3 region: CASTEWGQPSGNTIYF. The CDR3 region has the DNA TGTGCCAGTACGGAGTGGGGGCAGCCCTCTGGAAACACCATATATTTT. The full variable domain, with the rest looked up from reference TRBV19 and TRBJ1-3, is DGGITQSPKYLFRKEGQNVTLSCEQNLNHDAMYWYRQDPGQGLRLIYYSQIVNDFQKGDIAEGYSVSREKKESFPLTVTSAQKNPTAFYLCASTEWGQPSGNTIYFGEGSWLTVV.

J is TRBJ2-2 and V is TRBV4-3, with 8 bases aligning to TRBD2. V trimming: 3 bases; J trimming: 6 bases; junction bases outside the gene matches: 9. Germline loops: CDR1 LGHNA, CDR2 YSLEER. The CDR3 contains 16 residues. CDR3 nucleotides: TGCGCCAGCAGCCATGGCGGGAGGTCGGGGGCCGGGGAGCTGTTTTTT. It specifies CASSHGGRSGAGELFF.

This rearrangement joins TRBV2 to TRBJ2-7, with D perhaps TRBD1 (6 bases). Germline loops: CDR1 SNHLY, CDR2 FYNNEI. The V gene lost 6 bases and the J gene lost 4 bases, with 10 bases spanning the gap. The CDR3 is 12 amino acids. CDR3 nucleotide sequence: TGTGCCAGCAGCTTAGGACAGTACGAGCAGTACTTC. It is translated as CASSLGQYEQYF.

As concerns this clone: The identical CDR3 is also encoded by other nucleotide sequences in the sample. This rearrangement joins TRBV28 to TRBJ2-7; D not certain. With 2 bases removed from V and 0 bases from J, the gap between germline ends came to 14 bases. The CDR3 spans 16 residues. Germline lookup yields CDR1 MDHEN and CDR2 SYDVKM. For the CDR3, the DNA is TGTGCCAGCAGTTTACCCCAGCGACCCAGCTCCTACGAGCAGTACTTC. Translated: CASSLPQRPSSYEQYF.

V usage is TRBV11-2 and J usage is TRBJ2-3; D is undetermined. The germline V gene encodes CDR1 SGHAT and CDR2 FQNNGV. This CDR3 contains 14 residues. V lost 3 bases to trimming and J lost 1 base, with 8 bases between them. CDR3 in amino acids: CASSFNVGTDTQYF. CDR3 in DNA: TGTGCCAGCAGCTTTAATGTGGGCACAGATACGCAGTATTTT. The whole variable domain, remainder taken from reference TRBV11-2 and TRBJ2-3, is EAGVAQSPRYKIIEKRQSVAFWCNPISGHATLYWYQQILGQGPKLLIQFQNNGVVDDSQLPKDRFSAERLKGVDSTLKIQPAKLEDSAVYLCASSFNVGTDTQYFGPGTRLTVL.

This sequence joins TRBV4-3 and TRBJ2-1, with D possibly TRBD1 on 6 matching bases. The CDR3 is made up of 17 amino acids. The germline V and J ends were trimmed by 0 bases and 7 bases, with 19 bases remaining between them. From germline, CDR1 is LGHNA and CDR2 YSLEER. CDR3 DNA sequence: TGCGCCAGCAGCCAAGATCGGTTCGGGCAGGGGATAAATGAGCAGTTCTTC. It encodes CASSQDRFGQGINEQFF.

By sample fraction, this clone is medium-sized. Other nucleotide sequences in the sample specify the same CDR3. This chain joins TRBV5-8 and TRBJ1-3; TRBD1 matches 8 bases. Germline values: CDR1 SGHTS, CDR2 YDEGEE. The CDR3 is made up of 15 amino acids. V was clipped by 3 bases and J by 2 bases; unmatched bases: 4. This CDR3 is CASSSDRVPGNTIYF. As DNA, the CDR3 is TGTGCCAGCAGCTCGGACAGGGTTCCTGGAAACACCATATATTTT.

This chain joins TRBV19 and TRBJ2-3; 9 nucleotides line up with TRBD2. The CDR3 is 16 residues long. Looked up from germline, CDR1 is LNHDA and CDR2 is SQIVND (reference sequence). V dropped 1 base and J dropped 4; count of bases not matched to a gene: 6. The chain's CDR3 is CASSIGLAGDPDTQYF. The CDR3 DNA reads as TGTGCCAGTAGTATAGGCTTAGCGGGAGACCCAGATACGCAGTATTTT.

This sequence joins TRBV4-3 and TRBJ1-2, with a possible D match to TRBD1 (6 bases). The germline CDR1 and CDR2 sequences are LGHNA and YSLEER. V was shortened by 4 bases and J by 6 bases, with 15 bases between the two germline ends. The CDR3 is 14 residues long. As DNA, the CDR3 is TGCGCCAGCAGCCTCATCGACAGGACCAATGGCTACACCTTC. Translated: CASSLIDRTNGYTF.

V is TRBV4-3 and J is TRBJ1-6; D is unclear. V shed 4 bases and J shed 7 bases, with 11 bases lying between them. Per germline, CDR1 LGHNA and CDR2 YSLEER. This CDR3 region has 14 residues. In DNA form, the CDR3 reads TGCGCCAGCAGCCCCTTTTCCCTCAATTCACCCCTCCACTTT. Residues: CASSPFSLNSPLHF.

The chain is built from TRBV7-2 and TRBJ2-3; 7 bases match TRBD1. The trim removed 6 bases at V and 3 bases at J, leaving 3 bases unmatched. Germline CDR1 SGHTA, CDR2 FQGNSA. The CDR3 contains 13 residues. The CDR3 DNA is TGTGCCAGCAGGAAACAGGGGACAGATACGCAGTATTTT. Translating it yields CASRKQGTDTQYF.

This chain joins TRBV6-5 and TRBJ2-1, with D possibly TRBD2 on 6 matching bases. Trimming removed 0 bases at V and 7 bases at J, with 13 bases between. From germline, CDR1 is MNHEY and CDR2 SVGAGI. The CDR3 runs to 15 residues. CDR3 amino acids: CASSYSGLSGNEQFF. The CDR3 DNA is TGTGCCAGCAGTTACTCGGGACTCTCGGGGAATGAGCAGTTCTTC.

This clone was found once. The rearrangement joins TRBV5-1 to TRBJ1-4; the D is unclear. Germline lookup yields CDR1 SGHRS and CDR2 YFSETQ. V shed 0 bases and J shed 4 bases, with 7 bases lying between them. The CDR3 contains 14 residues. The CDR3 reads CASSLGQNNEKLFF. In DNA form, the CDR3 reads TGCGCCAGCAGCTTGGGGCAGAATAATGAAAAACTGTTTTTT. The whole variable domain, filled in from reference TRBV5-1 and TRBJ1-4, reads KAGVTQTPRYLIKTRGQQVTLSCSPISGHRSVSWYQQTPGQGLQFLFEYFSETQRNKGNFPGRFSGRQFSNSRSEMNVSTLELGDSALYLCASSLGQNNEKLFFGSGTQLSVL.